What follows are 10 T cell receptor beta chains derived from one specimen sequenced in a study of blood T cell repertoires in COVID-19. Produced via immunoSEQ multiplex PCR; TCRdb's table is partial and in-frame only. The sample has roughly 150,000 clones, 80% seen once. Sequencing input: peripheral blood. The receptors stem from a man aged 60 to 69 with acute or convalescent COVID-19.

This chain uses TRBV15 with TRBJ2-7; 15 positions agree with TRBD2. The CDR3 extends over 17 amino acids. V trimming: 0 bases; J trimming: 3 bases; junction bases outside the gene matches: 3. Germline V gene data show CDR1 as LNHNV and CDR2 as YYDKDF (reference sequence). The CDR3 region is CATSRDGTSGGLYEQYF. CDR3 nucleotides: TGTGCCACCAGCAGAGACGGGACTAGCGGGGGGCTCTACGAGCAGTACTTC.

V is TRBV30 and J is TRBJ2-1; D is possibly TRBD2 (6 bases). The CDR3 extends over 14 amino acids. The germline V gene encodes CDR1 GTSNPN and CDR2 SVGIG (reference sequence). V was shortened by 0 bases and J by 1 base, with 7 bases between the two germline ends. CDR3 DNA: TGTGCCTGGAGTGTCGGGGGTTCCTACAATGAGCAGTTCTTC. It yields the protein CAWSVGGSYNEQFF.

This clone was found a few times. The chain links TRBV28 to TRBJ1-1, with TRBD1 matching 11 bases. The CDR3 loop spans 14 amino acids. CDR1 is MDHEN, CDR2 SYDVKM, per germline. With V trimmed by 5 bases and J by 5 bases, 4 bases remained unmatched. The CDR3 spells CASSLGQGATEAFF. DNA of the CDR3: TGTGCCAGCAGTCTCGGACAGGGGGCGACTGAAGCTTTCTTT.

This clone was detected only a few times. The CDR3 bases are TGTGCCACCAGCAGAGATCGGAGGTTCTACGAGCAGTACTTC. Protein: CATSRDRRFYEQYF. The rearrangement uses TRBV15 and TRBJ2-7; possibly TRBD2 for D (5 bases). Trimming shortened V by 0 bases and J by 3 bases, and 9 bases separated the two germline ends. Germline V gene data show CDR1 as LNHNV and CDR2 as YYDKDF (reference sequence). The CDR3 covers 14 residues.

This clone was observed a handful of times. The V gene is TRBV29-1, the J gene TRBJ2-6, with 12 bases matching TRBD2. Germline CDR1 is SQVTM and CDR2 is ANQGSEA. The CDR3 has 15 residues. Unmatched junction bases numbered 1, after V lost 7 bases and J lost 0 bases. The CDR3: CSATSGSSGANVLTF. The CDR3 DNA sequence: TGCAGCGCGACTAGCGGGAGCTCTGGGGCCAACGTCCTGACTTTC. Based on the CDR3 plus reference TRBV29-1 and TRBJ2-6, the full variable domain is SAVISQKPSRDICQRGTSLTIQCQVDSQVTMMFWYRQQPGQSLTLIATANQGSEATYESGFVIDKFPISRPNLTFSTLTVSNMSPEDSSIYLCSATSGSSGANVLTFGAGSRLTVL.

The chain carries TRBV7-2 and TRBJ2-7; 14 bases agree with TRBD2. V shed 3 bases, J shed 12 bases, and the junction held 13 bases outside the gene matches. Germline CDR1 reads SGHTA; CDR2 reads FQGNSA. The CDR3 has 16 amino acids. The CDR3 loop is CASSLSGGTSGGRPYF. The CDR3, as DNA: TGTGCCAGCAGCTTGAGCGGCGGGACTAGCGGGGGCCGGCCGTACTTC.

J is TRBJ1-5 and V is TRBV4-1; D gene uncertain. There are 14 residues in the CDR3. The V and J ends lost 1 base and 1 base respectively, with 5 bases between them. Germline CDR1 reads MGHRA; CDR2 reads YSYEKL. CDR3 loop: CASSQGASNQPQHF. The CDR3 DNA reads TGCGCCAGCAGCCAAGGCGCCAGCAATCAGCCCCAGCATTTT.

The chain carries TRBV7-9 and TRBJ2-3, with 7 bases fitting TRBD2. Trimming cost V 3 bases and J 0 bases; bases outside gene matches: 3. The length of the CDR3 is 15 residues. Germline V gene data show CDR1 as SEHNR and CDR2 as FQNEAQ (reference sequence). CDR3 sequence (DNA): TGTGCCAGCAGCTTTGGGACTATCAGCACAGATACGCAGTATTTT. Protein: CASSFGTISTDTQYF. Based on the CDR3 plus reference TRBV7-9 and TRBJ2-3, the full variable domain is DTGVSQNPRHKITKRGQNVTFRCDPISEHNRLYWYRQTLGQGPEFLTYFQNEAQLEKSRLLSDRFSAERPKGSFSTLEIQRTEQGDSAMYLCASSFGTISTDTQYFGPGTRLTVL.

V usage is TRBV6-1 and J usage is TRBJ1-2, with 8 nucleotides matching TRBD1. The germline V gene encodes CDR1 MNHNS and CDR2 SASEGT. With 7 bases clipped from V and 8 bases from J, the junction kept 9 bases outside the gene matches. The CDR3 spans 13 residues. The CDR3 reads CASTQGQGGGYTF. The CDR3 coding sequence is TGTGCCAGCACCCAAGGACAGGGTGGAGGCTACACCTTC.

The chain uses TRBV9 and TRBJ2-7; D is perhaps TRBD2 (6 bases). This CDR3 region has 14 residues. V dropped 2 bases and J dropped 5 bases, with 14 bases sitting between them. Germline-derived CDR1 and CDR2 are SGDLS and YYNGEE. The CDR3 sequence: CASSVRGESHEQYF. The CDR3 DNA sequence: TGTGCCAGCAGCGTTCGCGGGGAGAGCCACGAGCAGTACTTC.